This T cell receptor (beta chain) was recorded in a study of HIV-infected patients and healthy controls. Per the germline V gene, CDR1 is LGHDT and CDR2 is YNNKEL (reference sequence). V lost 1 base to trimming and J lost 1 base, with 12 bases between them. This CDR3 region has 16 residues. This clonotype was counted at least ten times. cDNA was made from about 500 ng RNA using alpha and beta constant primers. Each of the alpha and beta chains got its own library through chain-specific third strand synthesis with indices. TCRdb re-called the 5' RACE reads with MiXCR, one entry per CDR3 protein. The data show roughly 7,800 distinct CDR3 sequences, 8.7% seen once. Antiretroviral therapy had run roughly three months, about 14 weeks, before follow-up blood collection. Whole blood was used without fractionation, so all unsorted peripheral T cells were included.

The clonotype was recovered from an adult with HIV infection. The chain combines TRBV3-1 with TRBJ2-3; possibly TRBD2 for D (6 bases). The sequencing used blood, collected during antiretroviral therapy. The CDR3 nucleotides read TGTGCCAGCAGCCAAGGGAGGGCAGCGGGCACAGATACGCAGTATTTT. This encodes CASSQGRAAGTDTQYF.